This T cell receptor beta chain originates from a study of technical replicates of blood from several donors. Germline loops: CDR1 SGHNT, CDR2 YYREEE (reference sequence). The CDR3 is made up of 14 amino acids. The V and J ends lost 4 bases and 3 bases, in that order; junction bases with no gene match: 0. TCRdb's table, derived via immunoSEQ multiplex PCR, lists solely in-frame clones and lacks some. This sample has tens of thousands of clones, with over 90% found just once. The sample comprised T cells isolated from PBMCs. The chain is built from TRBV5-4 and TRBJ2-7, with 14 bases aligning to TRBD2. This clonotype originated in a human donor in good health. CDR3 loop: CASSGLAGGYEQYF. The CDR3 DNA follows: TGTGCCAGCAGCGGACTAGCGGGAGGCTACGAGCAGTACTTC.